The 18 T cell receptor beta chains below come from one sample, sequenced in a study of Graves' ophthalmopathy and Graves' hyperthyroidism. Using RNA transcripts, the TCR beta CDR3 regions were amplified. The workflow started with a first-round RT-PCR run with HTBI primers and then moved on to a second-round multiplex PCR. In TCRdb, the multiplex PCR reads were re-called with MiXCR into one record per CDR3 protein. The data contain 600,000 to 700,000 distinct CDR3 sequences, under 50% of them singletons. Sequenced input: peripheral blood. The origin of the receptors is an adult man with Graves' ophthalmopathy.

This clonotype has a count of ten or more. J is TRBJ1-1 and V is TRBV6-6; D may be TRBD1 (6 bases). The CDR3 totals 12 residues. Germline assignment: CDR1 MNHNY and CDR2 SVGAGI (reference sequence). Between the trimmed V and J ends, which lost 5 bases and 6 bases, there was a span of 10 bases. CDR3: CASSEDSSEAFF. As DNA, the CDR3 is TGTGCCAGCAGTGAGGACAGCTCTGAAGCTTTCTTT.

The table lists this clonotype with a few counts. This chain joins TRBV7-2 and TRBJ2-2, with 8 bases aligning to TRBD2. Germline CDR1 and CDR2: SGHTA and FQGNSA. The CDR3 runs to 15 residues. The J segment lost 7 bases and the V segment lost 4 bases, leaving 8 bases of the junction unmatched. In nucleotides, the CDR3 is TGTGCCAGCAGCTGGACCGGGGGGGATATCGGGGAGCTGTTTTTT. It encodes CASSWTGGDIGELFF.

This clonotype was counted at least ten times. V gene TRBV7-2 combines with J gene TRBJ2-7, with TRBD2 matching 8 bases. Germline CDR1 SGHTA, CDR2 FQGNSA. The CDR3 is 16 amino acids. The ends lost 4 bases at V and 4 bases at J; junction bases unmatched: 12. CDR3 DNA sequence: TGTGCCAGCAGCTCCGGGGGTTCGGGGGGGCGGTACGAGCAGTACTTC. It codes for CASSSGGSGGRYEQYF.

This clonotype was observed at least ten times. The chain joins TRBV20-1 to TRBJ2-5; TRBD2 aligns across 7 bases. This CDR3 is built from 14 residues. Germline CDR1 DFQATT, CDR2 SNEGSKA (reference sequence). V shed 6 bases, J shed 1 base, and the junction held 8 bases outside the gene matches. In nucleotides, the CDR3 is TGCAGTGCGTTGGGGGGAGGGCCCCAAGAGACCCAGTACTTC. It yields the protein CSALGGGPQETQYF.

The sample holds many counts of this clonotype. The rearrangement uses TRBV20-1 and TRBJ1-2; D is undetermined. This CDR3 has 11 residues. The ends were cut back, 3 bases at V and 7 bases at J, with 9 bases in the middle. Germline V gene sequence: CDR1 DFQATT, CDR2 SNEGSKA (reference sequence). This CDR3 reads CSARSDGGYTF. CDR3 bases: TGCAGTGCTAGGAGTGACGGTGGCTACACCTTC.

This chain links TRBV2 with TRBJ1-1; 7 bases are a match to TRBD1. CDR1 and CDR2 from the germline V gene are SNHLY and FYNNEI. The V gene end was trimmed by 1 base and the J gene end by 6 bases; junction bases not matched to a gene: 2. The CDR3 is made up of 13 amino acids. CDR3 residues: CASSEGTGSEAFF. DNA for the CDR3: TGTGCCAGCAGTGAAGGGACAGGCTCTGAAGCTTTCTTT.

This clonotype has only one observation. A much bigger clone sits one base away, suggesting this may be a read error. The chain is built from TRBV12-3 or TRBV12-4 and TRBJ2-6, with D unresolved. The CDR3 covers 16 residues. V was pared by 6 bases and J by 0 bases, with 12 bases between. In DNA form, the CDR3 reads TGTGCCAGCAGCCCTAACTGGCGCTCTGGGGCCAACGTCCTGACTTTC. Encoded protein: CASSPNWRSGANVLTF.

This clonotype was seen at least ten times. The chain has TRBV7-2 and TRBJ2-7; D is possibly TRBD1 (5 bases). V lost 1 base, J lost 6 bases, and 13 bases lay in between. CDR3 length: 14 amino acids. Per germline, CDR1 SGHTA and CDR2 FQGNSA. CDR3 coding DNA: TGTGCCAGCAGCTTAGTACAGGCACCACTCGAGCAGTACTTC. Amino acids: CASSLVQAPLEQYF.

This clonotype showed up many times. The V gene is TRBV19, the J gene TRBJ2-7; possibly TRBD1 for D (6 bases). The CDR3 is made up of 14 amino acids. The germline V gene encodes CDR1 LNHDA and CDR2 SQIVND (reference sequence). Trimming shortened V by 1 base and J by 3 bases, and 10 bases separated the two germline ends. CDR3 sequence (DNA): TGTGCCAGTAGTATAGGGGAAGGGGGCTACGAGCAGTACTTC. It encodes CASSIGEGGYEQYF.

This clonotype was seen many times. V gene TRBV24-1 combines with J gene TRBJ2-7, with a weak D call TRBD1 (5 bases). Trimming took off 4 bases at V and 9 bases at J, with 15 bases between the two ends. Germline assignment: CDR1 KGHDR and CDR2 SFDVKD. The CDR3 consists of 13 residues. The CDR3 is CATSEAYRSRQYF. The CDR3 region has the DNA TGTGCCACCAGTGAGGCTTACAGGTCCAGGCAGTACTTC.

As concerns this clonotype: A much more abundant neighbour one base away suggests this may be a read error. The CDR3 DNA reads as TGTGCCAGTAGTACCCGGGACGCCTCTGGGGCCAACGCCCTGACTTTC. As protein: CASSTRDASGANALTF. The chain carries TRBV19 and TRBJ2-6; D may match TRBD1 or TRBD2 (5 bases each). The CDR3 covers 16 residues. Looked up from germline, CDR1 is LNHDA and CDR2 is SQIVND (reference sequence).

The V call is TRBV7-2, the J call TRBJ1-3; weak D call: TRBD1 (5 bases). Deletions cut 2 bases from V and 4 bases from J, with 9 bases between. The CDR3 spans 14 residues. Per germline, CDR1 SGHTA and CDR2 FQGNSA. The CDR3, as DNA: TGTGCCAGCAGCTTATGGGGGGGGGGAAACACCATATATTTT. The encoded protein is CASSLWGGGNTIYF. The full variable domain, its missing parts supplied by reference TRBV7-2 and TRBJ1-3, is GAGVSQSPSNKVTEKGKDVELRCDPISGHTALYWYRQSLGQGLEFLIYFQGNSAPDKSGLPSDRFSAERTGGSVSTLTIQRTQQEDSAVYLCASSLWGGGNTIYFGEGSWLTVV.

The chain is built from TRBV19 and TRBJ1-1; TRBD1 agrees at 8 bases. Trimming cost V 11 bases and J 5 bases; bases outside gene matches: 13. This CDR3 contains 14 residues. Germline V gives CDR1 LNHDA, CDR2 SQIVND (reference sequence). The CDR3 loop reads CAWYPGQGKTEAFF. CDR3 in DNA: TGTGCCTGGTACCCCGGACAGGGAAAGACTGAAGCTTTCTTT.

This clonotype was observed at least ten times. This chain connects TRBV7-2 to TRBJ2-6; no firm D call. Trimming took 5 bases from V and 2 from J, leaving 16 bases between them. The CDR3 consists of 17 residues. Germline V gene sequence: CDR1 SGHTA, CDR2 FQGNSA. For the CDR3, the DNA is TGTGCCAGCAGCCAAGGTCGTGGAGATACTGGGGCCAACGTCCTGACTTTC. Its protein is CASSQGRGDTGANVLTF. Based on the CDR3 plus reference TRBV7-2 and TRBJ2-6, the full variable domain is GAGVSQSPSNKVTEKGKDVELRCDPISGHTALYWYRQSLGQGLEFLIYFQGNSAPDKSGLPSDRFSAERTGGSVSTLTIQRTQQEDSAVYLCASSQGRGDTGANVLTFGAGSRLTVL.

This clonotype showed up just a few times. The chain carries TRBV4-3 and TRBJ1-3, with no clear D. V was trimmed by 0 bases and J by 0 bases, leaving 6 bases between them. The length of the CDR3 is 15 residues. CDR1 is LGHNA and CDR2 is YSLEER in the germline V gene. CDR3 DNA sequence: TGCGCCAGCAGCCAAGATACGTTCTCTGGAAACACCATATATTTT. Its protein is CASSQDTFSGNTIYF.

The chain is built from TRBV29-1 and TRBJ1-5; D not certain. Germline CDR1 reads SQVTM; CDR2 reads ANQGSEA. The CDR3 is 14 residues long. Deletions cut 0 bases from V and 5 bases from J, with 11 bases between. The CDR3 loop is CSVEDSGTDQPQHF. CDR3 nucleotide sequence: TGCAGCGTTGAAGATAGTGGCACTGATCAGCCCCAGCATTTT.

Only one count was recorded for this clonotype. The chain links TRBV29-1 to TRBJ1-1; TRBD1 is a possible D gene (5 bases). V lost 8 bases and J lost 0, with 19 bases in between. This CDR3 is built from 15 residues. From germline, CDR1 is SQVTM and CDR2 ANQGSEA. The CDR3 DNA reads TGCAGCTTAGATGGGGGTACCCTACTGAACACTGAAGCTTTCTTT. This encodes CSLDGGTLLNTEAFF.

Comments on this clonotype: Since a much larger clone is just one base distant, this may be a read error. This chain joins TRBV29-1 and TRBJ2-7, with D tentatively TRBD1 or TRBD2 (5 bases each). The CDR3 is 13 residues long. The V gene's germline CDR1 is SQVTM and CDR2 ANQGSEA. The CDR3 coding sequence is TGCAGTGCGACGGGACGTGTATCCTACGAGCAGTACTTC. Its translation: CSATGRVSYEQYF.